This T cell receptor (beta chain) came from a study of early T cells in non-severe SARS-CoV-2 infection. At the level of the study: The input, bulk RNA from unsorted whole blood, was sequenced, and chains were unpaired.

Individual cDNA molecules were tagged with unique molecular identifiers, the study reported. TCRdb passed the 5' RACE reads through MiXCR, listing each CDR3 protein once. The table has 23,000 or so distinct CDR3 sequences, around 5.2% seen once; the top ten hold 9.5% to 12%. This clonotype appeared many times. The CDR3 covers 16 residues. The germline V gene has CDR1 SNHLY and CDR2 FYNNEI. V lost 6 bases, J lost 0 bases, and 7 bases stayed unmatched. This receptor was obtained from an adult who was a healthcare worker with PCR-confirmed SARS-CoV-2 infection or an uninfected control (not recorded which). The sample consisted of whole blood. The chain carries TRBV2 and TRBJ2-4, with TRBD1 matching over 8 bases. The CDR3 DNA reads TGTGCCAGCAGCAAACAGGGGGGACTAGCCAAAAACATTCAGTACTTC. This gives the protein CASSKQGGLAKNIQYF.